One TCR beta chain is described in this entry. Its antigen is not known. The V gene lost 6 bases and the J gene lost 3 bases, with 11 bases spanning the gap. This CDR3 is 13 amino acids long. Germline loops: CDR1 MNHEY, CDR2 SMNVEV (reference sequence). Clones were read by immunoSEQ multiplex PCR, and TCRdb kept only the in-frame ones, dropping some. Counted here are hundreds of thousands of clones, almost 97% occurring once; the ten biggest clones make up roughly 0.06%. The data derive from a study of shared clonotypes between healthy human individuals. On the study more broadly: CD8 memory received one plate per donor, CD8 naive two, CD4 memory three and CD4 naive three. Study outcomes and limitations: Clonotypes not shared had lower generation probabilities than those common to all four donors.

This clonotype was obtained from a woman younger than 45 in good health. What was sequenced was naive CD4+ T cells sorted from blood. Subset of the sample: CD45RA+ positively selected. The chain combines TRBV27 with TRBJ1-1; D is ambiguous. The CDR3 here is CASRYSRHTEAFF. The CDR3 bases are TGTGCCAGCAGGTACAGTCGTCACACTGAAGCTTTCTTT.